The 10 T cell receptor beta chains below were found in one sample sequenced in a study of T cell responses to AZD1222 COVID-19 vaccine. The repertoire was sequenced with immunoSEQ multiplex PCR; TCRdb's copy has only in-frame clones and lacks some. In the table there are about 140,000 clones, more than 85% of which are singletons. Sequenced here: peripheral blood, sampled 28 days after the second AZD1222 dose. These receptors were obtained from an adult who received the AZD1222 COVID-19 vaccine.

This sequence joins TRBV19 and TRBJ2-3; 7 nucleotides line up with TRBD1. The CDR3 is 16 residues long. The V gene end was trimmed by 6 bases and the J gene end by 4 bases; junction bases not matched to a gene: 13. Germline V gives CDR1 LNHDA, CDR2 SQIVND (reference sequence). CDR3 sequence (DNA): TGTGCCAGTAGCCGAACAGGGGACCGGATCGCAGATACGCAGTATTTT. Amino acid sequence: CASSRTGDRIADTQYF.

The rearrangement joins TRBV30 to TRBJ1-2; no reliable D call. V lost 0 bases, J lost 6 bases, and 8 bases lay in between. CDR1 GTSNPN and CDR2 SVGIG come from the germline V gene (reference sequence). The CDR3 sequence is 12 residues long. The chain's CDR3 is CAWSVSQNGYTF. In DNA, the CDR3 is TGTGCCTGGAGTGTAAGTCAGAATGGCTACACCTTC.

The chain links TRBV21-1 to TRBJ2-5. TRBV21-1 is labeled a pseudogene. This CDR3 contains 14 residues. The CDR3 loop reads CASSPSATKETQYF. CDR3 DNA: TGTGCCAGCAGCCCATCCGCAACGAAGGAGACCCAGTACTTC.

This sequence joins TRBV19 and TRBJ2-1, with 9 bases matching TRBD2. Germline CDR1 reads LNHDA; CDR2 reads SQIVND (reference sequence). Trimming removed 5 bases from V and 7 bases from J; junction bases left unmatched: 12. The CDR3 contains 16 residues. CDR3 region: CASSPGASGVTNEQFF. DNA of the CDR3: TGTGCCAGTAGTCCTGGGGCTAGCGGGGTAACAAATGAGCAGTTCTTC.

The chain carries TRBV10-2 and TRBJ1-3, with 10 nucleotides matching TRBD1. Germline V gene data show CDR1 as WSHSY and CDR2 as SAAADI. The CDR3 spans 15 residues. The J segment lost 1 base and the V segment lost 8 bases, leaving 5 bases of the junction unmatched. The CDR3 DNA follows: TGCGCCAGCCGGGACAGGGGTTTGTCTGGAAACACCATATATTTT. Translated, it gives CASRDRGLSGNTIYF.

This clone appeared a single time. The rearrangement joins TRBV3-1 (or the pseudogene TRBV3-2) to TRBJ2-2; D possibly corresponds to TRBD2 (6 bases). The germline gives CDR1 LGHDT, CDR2 YNNKEL (reference sequence). The ends were cut back, 4 bases at V and 5 bases at J, with 11 bases in the middle. This CDR3 spans 14 amino acids. As DNA, the CDR3 is TGTGCCAGCAGCCGGGGGGTTGAAACCGGGGAGCTGTTTTTT. Protein: CASSRGVETGELFF.

V is TRBV19 and J is TRBJ1-1; 9 bases are a match to TRBD1. The CDR3 sequence is 14 residues long. The J segment lost 1 base and the V segment lost 6 bases, leaving 3 bases of the junction unmatched. The germline V gene encodes CDR1 LNHDA and CDR2 SQIVND (reference sequence). This chain's CDR3 is CASRGQGKNTEAFF. CDR3 nucleotides: TGTGCCAGTAGGGGACAGGGAAAGAACACTGAAGCTTTCTTT.

This clone has a single count. J is TRBJ1-4 and V is TRBV25-1; TRBD1 is a possible D gene (5 bases). CDR1 and CDR2 (germline): MGHDK, SYGVNS. V lost 1 base, J lost 13 bases, and 25 bases lay in between. CDR3 length: 17 residues. CDR3 DNA sequence: TGTGCCAGCAGTGAATCGGCCTCGCGGGGACCGATGGTAGGACTGTTTTTT. Protein product: CASSESASRGPMVGLFF.

This chain joins TRBV20-1 and TRBJ1-2; D not resolved. Germline V CDR1 and CDR2: DFQATT, SNEGSKA (reference sequence). With 3 bases removed from V and 4 bases from J, the gap between germline ends came to 12 bases. The CDR3 has 13 amino acids. The CDR3 spells CSASSGPGYGYTF. CDR3 bases: TGCAGTGCTAGTTCGGGCCCGGGCTATGGCTACACCTTC.

The chain couples TRBV27 to TRBJ1-6; 7 bases agree with TRBD1. Germline V CDR1 and CDR2: MNHEY, SMNVEV (reference sequence). After removal of 5 bases from V and 7 bases from J, the junction contained 8 bases not matched to a gene. The length of the CDR3 is 15 residues. The CDR3 bases are TGTGCCAGCAGTCGACAGGGAAGATACAATTCACCCCTCCACTTT. This codes for CASSRQGRYNSPLHF.